The rows below give T cell receptor beta chains drawn from one sample of a study of blood T cell repertoires in COVID-19. The method was immunoSEQ multiplex PCR; TCRdb's version includes in-frame clones alone and lacks a portion of them. The sample yields approximately 210,000 clones, less than 90% seen once. What was sequenced was peripheral blood. Receptors were obtained from a woman older than 75 with COVID-19, enrolled during active disease. Each CDR3 is given with its conserved first and last residue. The D gene is left open where the match is weak. Rows may omit the clone size; those that give it use once, few, many or a size class.

j_gene,d_gene,abundance,v_gene,CDR3nt,CDR3aa
TRBJ1-3,TRBD1,-,TRBV4-3,TGCGCCAGCAGCCCGGGGACAGGTCTCAACACCATATATTTT,CASSPGTGLNTIYF
TRBJ1-6,-,-,TRBV28,TGTGCCAGCAGTTTAGAGGTCGGGTCCCTCCACTTT,CASSLEVGSLHF
TRBJ1-1,-,-,TRBV6-6,TGTGCCAGCAGTTACCCCCCAGGTGCCGCGGGGACTGAAGCTTTCTTT,CASSYPPGAAGTEAFF
TRBJ2-2,-,-,TRBV19,TGTGCCAGTAATTCGCTAGTAGGGGGTGGAACCGGGGAGCTGTTTTTT,CASNSLVGGGTGELFF
TRBJ2-4,-,-,TRBV5-6,TGTGCCAGCACCTTAGCGGACCTACAAGCCAAAAACATTCAGTACTTC,CASTLADLQAKNIQYF
TRBJ2-2,-,-,TRBV28,TGTGCCAGCAGTTTAGCAGGGCCCATCGGGGAGCTGTTTTTT,CASSLAGPIGELFF
TRBJ1-1,-,-,TRBV5-1,TGCGCCAGCAGCCTGGATCAGGGGAACACTGAAGCTTTCTTT,CASSLDQGNTEAFF
TRBJ2-2,-,-,TRBV12-3/TRBV12-4,TGTGCCAGCGGCACAGGACCCCCGGGGGAGCTGTTTTTT,CASGTGPPGELFF
TRBJ2-1,TRBD2,-,TRBV5-1,TGCGCCAGCAGCTTGGTGGCGCTAGCGGGGACCGAGCAGTTCTTC,CASSLVALAGTEQFF
TRBJ2-5,TRBD2,-,TRBV5-1,TGCGCCAGCAGCCGGACTAGTCCAGAAGAGACCCAGTACTTC,CASSRTSPEETQYF
TRBJ2-3,-,-,TRBV1,TGCACCAGCAGCCAAGGGGTTAGCGGGGGCCCAGATACGCAGTATTTT,CTSSQGVSGGPDTQYF
TRBJ1-4,TRBD1,once,TRBV18,TGTGCCAGCTCACCAACGGCCGGGACAGTTAATGAAAAACTGTTTTTT,CASSPTAGTVNEKLFF
TRBJ1-3,-,few,TRBV18,TGTGCCAGCTCACCGCCCCGACTGATCTCTGGAAACACCATATATTTT,CASSPPRLISGNTIYF
TRBJ2-3,TRBD2,-,TRBV28,TGTGCCAGCGGGGAAGCGGGGAGGGATACGCAGTATTTT,CASGEAGRDTQYF
TRBJ2-1,TRBD2,-,TRBV11-2,TGTGCCAGCAGCCCGGGGGGCTACAATGAGCAGTTCTTC,CASSPGGYNEQFF
TRBJ2-5,TRBD1,-,TRBV5-1,TGCGCCAGCAGCTCCGGGACAGGGGTTGGGGAGACCCAGTACTTC,CASSSGTGVGETQYF
TRBJ1-4,-,-,TRBV7-9,TGTGCCACCCAGGTCGGACAGAAAAATGAAAAACTGTTTTTT,CATQVGQKNEKLFF
TRBJ2-7,TRBD2,-,TRBV5-6,TGTGCCAGCAGGCTAGCGGGGGGACAAAGGAGCTCCTACGAGCAGTACTTC,CASRLAGGQRSSYEQYF
TRBJ2-5,-,-,TRBV3-1/TRBV3-2,TGTGCCAGCAGCCCACTGGGAGGAGAAGAGACCCAGTACTTC,CASSPLGGEETQYF
TRBJ1-2,-,-,TRBV6-5,TGTGCCAGCAGTTACGCGGGAGGCTATGGCTACACCTTC,CASSYAGGYGYTF
TRBJ1-1,-,-,TRBV5-6,TGTGCCAGCAGCTTACAGGGAAGGGCTGAAGCTTTCTTT,CASSLQGRAEAFF
TRBJ2-6,-,-,TRBV2,TGTGCCAGTATATACTCTGGGGCCAACGTCCTGACTTTC,CASIYSGANVLTF
TRBJ1-2,-,few,TRBV10-3,TGTGCCATCAGTGAGTTTTCGAGCTCGGGGAACTATGGCTACACCTTC,CAISEFSSSGNYGYTF
TRBJ2-3,TRBD2,-,TRBV4-3,TGCGCCAGCAGCCAAGCTATAGCGGGGGGCGGCACAGATACGCAGTATTTT,CASSQAIAGGGTDTQYF
TRBJ1-4,TRBD1,few,TRBV7-2,TGTGCCAGCAGCGGACAGGGCGGTGAAAAACTGTTTTTT,CASSGQGGEKLFF
TRBJ1-4,TRBD1,-,TRBV19,TGTGCCAGTAGTCATCGGACAGGGGTGGAAAAACTGTTTTTT,CASSHRTGVEKLFF
TRBJ2-3,-,-,TRBV24-1,TGTGCCACCAGTGGAGCGGTAACAGATACGCAGTATTTT,CATSGAVTDTQYF
TRBJ2-7,TRBD2,-,TRBV18,TGTGCCAGCTCACCTCTCGGCGGGGGGGCCTACGAGCAGTACTTC,CASSPLGGGAYEQYF
TRBJ2-5,TRBD2,once,TRBV6-2/TRBV6-3,TGTGCCAGCAGCAACCGACTAGCGGGGGCATTGGAGACCCAGTACTTC,CASSNRLAGALETQYF
TRBJ1-1,-,-,TRBV2,TGTGCCAGCAGTCTTACAGAATACACTGAAGCTTTCTTT,CASSLTEYTEAFF
TRBJ2-4,TRBD2,-,TRBV2,TGTGCCAGCAGTGAAGTCCGGTCGGGGGGACTAGCCAAAAACATTCAGTACTTC,CASSEVRSGGLAKNIQYF
TRBJ1-1,-,-,TRBV11-2,TGTGCCAGCAGGTGGAGAGTTGGCACTGAAGCTTTCTTT,CASRWRVGTEAFF
TRBJ1-1,-,-,TRBV5-1,TGCGCCAGCAGCTTGGGTAGTGCTCAACCGAACACTGAAGCTTTCTTT,CASSLGSAQPNTEAFF
TRBJ2-1,TRBD1,-,TRBV18,TGTGCCAGCTCACCGTCTCGGGACAGACCTAATGAGCAGTTCTTC,CASSPSRDRPNEQFF
TRBJ2-2,TRBD2,-,TRBV12-3/TRBV12-4,TGTGCCAGCAGTCGACTAGCCGGGGGGGAGCTGTTTTTT,CASSRLAGGELFF
TRBJ2-7,-,-,TRBV29-1,TGCAGCGTTGGATCAGACAGGTTCTACGAGCAGTACTTC,CSVGSDRFYEQYF
TRBJ2-7,TRBD1,-,TRBV6-5,TGTGCCAGCAGTTCCCCTGGACAGGGCTCCTACGAGCAGTACTTC,CASSSPGQGSYEQYF
TRBJ2-6,TRBD1,few,TRBV30,TGTGCCTGGAGTGGCCTACAGGGGGTAAGAAACGTCCTGACTTTC,CAWSGLQGVRNVLTF
TRBJ2-3,TRBD1,-,TRBV4-2,TGTGCCAGCAGCCAAGCGGGGACAGGGGGCACAGATACGCAGTATTTT,CASSQAGTGGTDTQYF
TRBJ1-2,-,few,TRBV2,TGTGCCAGCAGGGAGGACAGCAAACCCAACTATGGCTACACCTTC,CASREDSKPNYGYTF
TRBJ1-2,TRBD1,-,TRBV11-2,TGTGCCAGCAGCTTAGATTGGCAGGGGGCAAACTATGGCTACACCTTC,CASSLDWQGANYGYTF
TRBJ1-1,-,-,TRBV5-1,TGCGCCAGCAGCTTCTCGGAGGTACCGAACACTGAAGCTTTCTTT,CASSFSEVPNTEAFF
TRBJ2-2,-,-,TRBV4-2,TGTGCCAGCAGCCAGGCCGTGGGGGAGCTGTTTTTT,CASSQAVGELFF
TRBJ2-4,TRBD2,-,TRBV7-9,TGTGCCAGCAGCCGCGCCGGGACTAGCGAAAACATTCAGTACTTC,CASSRAGTSENIQYF
TRBJ1-2,-,few,TRBV4-1,TGCGCCAGCAGCCAAGATGCGAGGTCCGGCTACACCTTC,CASSQDARSGYTF
TRBJ1-3,TRBD1,-,TRBV28,TGTGCCAGCAGTTTATTGACAGGGGGCTTGAACACCATATATTTT,CASSLLTGGLNTIYF
TRBJ2-4,TRBD1,-,TRBV24-1,TGTGCCACCAGTGCCCCGACAGGGGAGGTTCAGTACTTC,CATSAPTGEVQYF
TRBJ1-1,TRBD1,-,TRBV3-1/TRBV3-2,TGTGCCAGCAGCCAGACAGGGGGGGACACTGAAGCTTTCTTT,CASSQTGGDTEAFF
TRBJ1-2,-,-,TRBV5-1,TGCGCCAGCAGCTTCGTGGGGGCGAGGGACTATGGCTACACCTTC,CASSFVGARDYGYTF
TRBJ2-1,-,-,TRBV14,TGTGCCAGCAGCCAAGGAGGGCTTTCCTACAATGAGCAGTTCTTC,CASSQGGLSYNEQFF
TRBJ2-3,-,-,TRBV2,TGTGCCACCAAAGCCGACTCAATAAACACAGATACGCAGTATTTT,CATKADSINTDTQYF
TRBJ1-3,-,-,TRBV11-2,TGTGCCAGCAGCTTTGGAGGGGGGGGATTTGGAAACACCATATATTTT,CASSFGGGGFGNTIYF
TRBJ1-5,-,-,TRBV7-2,TGTGCCAGCAGCTTTTCAGGGGTCACCCAGCCCCAGCATTTT,CASSFSGVTQPQHF
TRBJ1-1,-,-,TRBV21-1,TGTGCCAGCAGCGGATACAGGGGGCGGCCACTCGGCTCGAAGGACACTGAAGCTTTCTTT,CASSGYRGRPLGSKDTEAFF